Below, 11 T cell receptor beta chains from the same sample are listed, as sequenced in a study of blood T cell repertoires in COVID-19 (TCRdb year 2020). Libraries were built with the immunoSEQ multiplex PCR assay. TCRdb obtained this table from immuneACCESS and retained in-frame rearrangements with V and J assigned. These tables miss some clones; where compared with another copy, unresolved V genes account for less than half of the shortfall, and the remainder is unexplained. The sample contains some 340,000 clones, around 83% of them found a single time. The ten largest clones add up to about 5% of the sample. Material: PBMCs or T cells enriched from blood (not recorded which). These receptor sequences come from a woman in her 50s who had recovered from COVID-19.

The chain links TRBV7-7 to TRBJ2-5, with no clear D. Trimming took off 1 base at V and 5 bases at J, with 23 bases between the two ends. This CDR3 region has 18 residues. CDR1 is SSHAT, CDR2 FNYEAQ, per germline (reference sequence). The CDR3 bases are TGTGCCAGCAGCTTAGGGATTCGCGGCGGAACCATTGGGGAGACCCAGTACTTC. This encodes CASSLGIRGGTIGETQYF.

The V call is TRBV7-2, the J call TRBJ2-7; D may be TRBD2 (5 bases). V was pared by 4 bases and J by 2 bases, with 12 bases between. CDR1 and CDR2 from the germline V gene are SGHTA and FQGNSA. This CDR3 contains 14 residues. The CDR3 spells CASSSHLAPYEQYF. The CDR3, as DNA: TGTGCCAGCAGCTCACATCTAGCACCCTACGAGCAGTACTTC. Supplemented by reference TRBV7-2 and TRBJ2-7, the full variable domain reads GAGVSQSPSNKVTEKGKDVELRCDPISGHTALYWYRQSLGQGLEFLIYFQGNSAPDKSGLPSDRFSAERTGGSVSTLTIQRTQQEDSAVYLCASSSHLAPYEQYFGPGTRLTVT.

In regard to this clone: The sample contains more than one DNA sequence encoding this CDR3. The chain has TRBV6-5 and TRBJ1-2; the D is unclear. Germline-derived CDR1 and CDR2 are MNHEY and SVGAGI. The CDR3 has 13 amino acids. Trimming removed 6 bases from V and 1 base from J, with 9 bases in between. The chain's CDR3 is CASSPGSNYGYTF. Here the CDR3 DNA reads TGTGCCAGCAGCCCAGGAAGTAACTATGGCTACACCTTC.

The J gene is TRBJ1-5, the V gene TRBV12-3 or TRBV12-4, with a weak D call TRBD1 (5 bases). This CDR3 spans 12 amino acids. Between the trimmed V and J ends, which lost 5 bases and 11 bases, there was a span of 13 bases. DNA of the CDR3: TGTGCCAGCAGTGACCCCGGGGGGGCCCAGCATTTT. Translating gives CASSDPGGAQHF.

This clone appeared a few times. The CDR3 DNA reads TGTGCCAGCAGCTTAGGGCTCGGCACAGATACGCAGTATTTT. Its translation is CASSLGLGTDTQYF. The V call is TRBV7-6, the J call TRBJ2-3, with D unclear. The CDR3 is made up of 14 amino acids. The V end lost 1 base, the J end lost 1 base, and 6 bases lay between the germline ends. Per the germline V gene, CDR1 is SGHVS and CDR2 is FNYEAQ.

This clone was detected once. The CDR3 sequence is CARAGGRVYEQYF. The DNA of the CDR3 is TGTGCCAGAGCGGGAGGCAGGGTCTACGAGCAGTACTTC. The V and J genes are TRBV5-3 and TRBJ2-7, with TRBD2 matching 8 bases. TRBV5-3 is treated as an ORF (open reading frame) with a function not yet certain. The CDR3 spans 13 residues. V was pared by 7 bases and J by 3 bases, with 6 bases of the junction left unmatched.

CDR3 coding DNA: TGTGCCAGCAGTCCACGGGGTCTACTTGGTTCACCCCTCCACTTT. Translation gives CASSPRGLLGSPLHF. The J gene is TRBJ1-6, the V gene TRBV27, with D unclear. This CDR3 is 15 amino acids long. Trimming removed 5 bases at V and 9 bases at J, with 17 bases between. Germline-derived CDR1 and CDR2 are MNHEY and SMNVEV (reference sequence).

The rearrangement joins TRBV27 to TRBJ1-2, with 9 bases identical to TRBD1. Per the germline V gene, CDR1 is MNHEY and CDR2 is SMNVEV (reference sequence). With V trimmed by 7 bases and J by 6 bases, 12 bases remained unmatched. The CDR3 runs to 15 residues. The DNA of the CDR3 is TGTGCCAGCACCCCGACAGGGGGATCCACACATGGCTACACCTTC. It codes for CASTPTGGSTHGYTF.

The V call is TRBV2, the J call TRBJ1-5; D is unresolved. Per germline, CDR1 SNHLY and CDR2 FYNNEI. The CDR3 consists of 15 residues. Trimming took 5 bases from V and 5 from J, leaving 16 bases between them. In DNA form, the CDR3 reads TGTGCCAGCAGTCGGGTTCTTGTGGGTGATCAGCCCCAGCATTTT. This sequence encodes CASSRVLVGDQPQHF.

This chain uses TRBV28 with TRBJ2-2, with 7 bases fitting TRBD2. The CDR3 spans 15 residues. V trimming: 5 bases; J trimming: 5 bases; junction bases outside the gene matches: 8. Germline values: CDR1 MDHEN, CDR2 SYDVKM. CDR3 DNA: TGTGCCAGCAGTAGGGACCTAGCGGAAACCGGGGAGCTGTTTTTT. The encoded protein is CASSRDLAETGELFF. The full variable domain, with the rest looked up from reference TRBV28 and TRBJ2-2, is DVKVTQSSRYLVKRTGEKVFLECVQDMDHENMFWYRQDPGLGLRLIYFSYDVKMKEKGDIPEGYSVSREKKERFSLILESASTNQTSMYLCASSRDLAETGELFFGEGSRLTVL.

V gene TRBV18 combines with J gene TRBJ1-5, with D maybe TRBD1 (5 bases). The CDR3 consists of 15 residues. Germline V gene data show CDR1 as KGHSH and CDR2 as LQKENI. V was trimmed by 6 bases and J by 0 bases, leaving 12 bases between them. The CDR3 nucleotides are TGTGCCAGCTCCCAAGGGACTGATAGCAATCAGCCCCAGCATTTT. Amino acids: CASSQGTDSNQPQHF.